This TCR beta chain appears in the sequencing data of a study of T cells in tumors after PD-1 blockade (dated by TCRdb to between 2019 and 2020). With regard to the full study: Prior checkpoint blockade, systemic immunosuppressant use, and recent radiotherapy or other anti-cancer therapy within 4 weeks were grounds for patient exclusion. Treatment consisted of either cemiplimab 350 mg every 2 weeks or pembrolizumab 200 mg every 3 weeks. Ongoing daily vismodegib 150 mg was also given to a subset of patients during anti-PD-1 treatment. Peripheral blood samples averaged around 110,000 TCR templates (range roughly 22,000-257,772) and 35,000 to 40,000 unique clonotypes. Paired single-cell RNA and TCR sequencing was performed on site-matched tumors from BCC or SCC patients before and after anti-PD-1 therapy. Bulk TCR sequencing was performed on roughly eleven peripheral blood samples from about five patients to compare blood and tumor clonotypes. RECIST version 1.1 was used to assess clinical response.

The immunoSEQ platform was used for deep TCRbeta sequencing. The published analysis was carried out like this. Only productive rearrangements were exported from the immunoSEQ Analyzer for further analysis. T cell phenotypes were assigned to bulk TCRbeta clonotypes by matching the clonotypes to single-cell RNA+TCR-seq clones that had the same TCRbeta sequence. Clone enrichment in tumor was calculated as tumor frequency divided by PBMC frequency from bulk TCR sequencing. TCRs were sorted with GLIPH into specificity groups, meaning clusters of distinct TCRs that share CDR3 motifs and likely recognize common antigens. As stored in TCRdb, this immuneACCESS dataset retains in-frame rearrangements with V and J assigned. A fraction of the clones does not appear; measured against another copy, unresolved V genes explain less than half of the discrepancy, and the remainder lacks a known reason. That table furnishes V, J and clone size, whereas the DNA furnished D and trimming. Counted in this sample were almost 35,000 clones; 73% of them appeared once. The top ten clonotypes cover almost 40% of the sample.

The sample's time point label is to be understood as: after anti-PD-1 therapy. Genomic DNA extracted from tumor biopsies or peripheral blood was used for bulk TCRbeta sequencing, with input ranging from roughly 600 ng to 6,004 ng. Histologically proven advanced or metastatic basal or squamous cell carcinoma was present in all patients, all of whom were poor candidates for surgical resection. Of the approximately ten patients in the basal cell carcinoma cohort, roughly 8 underwent bulk tumor TCR sequencing. Via the germline V gene, CDR1 is SGDLS and CDR2 YYNGEE. V loses 0 bases, J loses 8 bases, and the germline ends lie 14 bases apart. The CDR3 measures 14 amino acids from cysteine to phenylalanine. Only the CDR3 DNA stays, 42 bases, in frame from base 1. The full study reports these points: The source of novel T cell clones was not identified, and lymphoid organs or rare unexpanded clones within the tumor or the tumor periphery could be included among the possible sources. Roughly two fifths of TCR clonotypes from the tumor were detected in blood, and certain novel exhausted tumor clones were present in blood collected before treatment, which suggests recruitment from the periphery.

Details on this clone: Which antigen it targets is not known. Base qualities are not recorded, but no much larger clone differs from it by a single base.

This sequence uses TRBV9 and TRBJ1-2; TRBD1 could be the D gene, as 5 bases match. This receptor was obtained from a human donor with basal cell carcinoma. The source material was PBMCs, sampled after anti-PD-1 treatment. The DNA sequence reads TGTGCCAGCAGCGTAGACCCTGTGCGGGGGGGCTACACCTTC. This is translated as CASSVDPVRGGYTF.